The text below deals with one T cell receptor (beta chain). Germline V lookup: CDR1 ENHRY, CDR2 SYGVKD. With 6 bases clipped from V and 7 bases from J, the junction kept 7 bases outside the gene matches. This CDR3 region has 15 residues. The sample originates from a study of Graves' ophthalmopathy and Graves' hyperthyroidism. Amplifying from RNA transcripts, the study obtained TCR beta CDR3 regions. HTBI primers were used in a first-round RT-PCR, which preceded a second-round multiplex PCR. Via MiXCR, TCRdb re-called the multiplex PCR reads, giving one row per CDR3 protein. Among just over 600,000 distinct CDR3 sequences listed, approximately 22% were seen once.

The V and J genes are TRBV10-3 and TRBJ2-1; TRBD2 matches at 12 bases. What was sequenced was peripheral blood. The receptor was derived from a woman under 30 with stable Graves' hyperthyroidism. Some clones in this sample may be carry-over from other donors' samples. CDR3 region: CAISDTSGGLNEQFF. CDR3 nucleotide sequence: TGTGCCATCAGCGATACTAGCGGGGGGCTGAATGAGCAGTTCTTC.